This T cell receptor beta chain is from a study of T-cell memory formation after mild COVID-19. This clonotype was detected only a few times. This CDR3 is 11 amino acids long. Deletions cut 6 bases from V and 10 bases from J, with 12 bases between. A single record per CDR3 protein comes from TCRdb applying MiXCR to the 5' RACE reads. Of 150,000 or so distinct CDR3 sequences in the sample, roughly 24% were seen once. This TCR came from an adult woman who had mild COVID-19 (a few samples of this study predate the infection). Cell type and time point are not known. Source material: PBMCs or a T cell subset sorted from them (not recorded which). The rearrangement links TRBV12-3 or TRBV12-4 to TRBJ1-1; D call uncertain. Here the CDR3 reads CASSKGWGAFF. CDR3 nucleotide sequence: TGTGCCAGCAGCAAAGGCTGGGGAGCTTTCTTT.